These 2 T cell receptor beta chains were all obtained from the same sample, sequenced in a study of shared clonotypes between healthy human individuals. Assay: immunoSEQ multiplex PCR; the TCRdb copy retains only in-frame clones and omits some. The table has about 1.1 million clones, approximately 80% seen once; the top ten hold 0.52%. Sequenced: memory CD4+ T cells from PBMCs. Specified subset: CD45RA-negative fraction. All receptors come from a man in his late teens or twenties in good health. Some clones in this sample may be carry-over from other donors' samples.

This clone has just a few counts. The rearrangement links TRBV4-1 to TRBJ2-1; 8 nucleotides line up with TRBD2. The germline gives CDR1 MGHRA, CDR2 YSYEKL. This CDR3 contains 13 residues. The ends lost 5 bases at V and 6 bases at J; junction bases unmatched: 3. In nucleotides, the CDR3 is TGCGCCAGCAGCAAGGGACTAGTCAATGAGCAGTTCTTC. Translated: CASSKGLVNEQFF.

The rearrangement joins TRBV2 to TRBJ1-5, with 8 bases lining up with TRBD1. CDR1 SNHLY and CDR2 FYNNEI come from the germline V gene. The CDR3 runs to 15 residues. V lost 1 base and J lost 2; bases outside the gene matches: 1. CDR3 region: CASSEETGGNQPQHF. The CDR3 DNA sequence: TGTGCCAGCAGTGAAGAGACAGGGGGCAATCAGCCCCAGCATTTT.